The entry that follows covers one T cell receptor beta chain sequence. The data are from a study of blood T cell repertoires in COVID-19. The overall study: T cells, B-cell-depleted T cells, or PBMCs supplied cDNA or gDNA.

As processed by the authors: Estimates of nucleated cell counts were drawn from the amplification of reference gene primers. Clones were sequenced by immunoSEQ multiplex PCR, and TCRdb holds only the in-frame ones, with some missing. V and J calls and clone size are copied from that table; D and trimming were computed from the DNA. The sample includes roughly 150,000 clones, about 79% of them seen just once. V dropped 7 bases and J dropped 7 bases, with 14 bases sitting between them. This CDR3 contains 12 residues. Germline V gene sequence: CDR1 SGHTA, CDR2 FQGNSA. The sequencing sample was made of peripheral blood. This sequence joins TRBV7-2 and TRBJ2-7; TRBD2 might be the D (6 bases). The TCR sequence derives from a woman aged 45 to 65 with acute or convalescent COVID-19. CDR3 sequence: CASNSNRGEQYF. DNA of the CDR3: TGTGCCAGCAACTCGAATCGGGGGGAGCAGTACTTC.